These 4 T cell receptor beta chains share one sample of origin, sequenced in a study of beta chain features in type 1 diabetes. Sequencing targeted expressed TCRB transcripts, as all isolated RNA had been reverse transcribed. The protocol was immunoSEQ multiplex PCR, while the TCRdb copy is restricted to in-frame clones and leaves out a portion. Counted here are around 320,000 clones, approximately 15% occurring once; the ten biggest clones make up approximately 7%. Sequencing was carried out using central memory CD4+ T cells from blood. All receptors come from a man aged 25-40 years in good health.

A word on this clone: The sample has other DNA sequences that encode this CDR3 too. This chain joins TRBV4-3 and TRBJ2-2, with 8 nucleotides matching TRBD1. The CDR3 is 14 residues long. Germline values: CDR1 LGHNA, CDR2 YSLEER. V lost 1 base to trimming and J lost 7 bases; unmatched junction nucleotides: 2. CDR3 sequence (DNA): TGCGCCAGCAGCCAAGGACAGGGGATCGGGGAGCTGTTTTTT. Translation gives CASSQGQGIGELFF.

This clone was detected a few times. The chain uses TRBV6-5 and TRBJ1-1; D is uncertain. Germline-derived CDR1 and CDR2 are MNHEY and SVGAGI. The CDR3 contains 11 residues. V dropped 5 bases and J dropped 6 bases, with 7 bases sitting between them. The CDR3: CASSGISEAFF. Here the CDR3 DNA reads TGTGCCAGCAGTGGTATCTCTGAAGCTTTCTTT.

This clone came up a few times. The chain couples TRBV5-1 to TRBJ1-4; D is undetermined. V was cut by 1 base and J by 0 bases, with 7 bases left in between. CDR3 length: 15 residues. Germline V gives CDR1 SGHRS, CDR2 YFSETQ. The CDR3 reads CASSLTQTTNEKLFF. Here the CDR3 DNA reads TGCGCCAGCAGCTTGACTCAGACAACTAATGAAAAACTGTTTTTT.

The rearrangement uses TRBV6-1 and TRBJ1-1; D ambiguous. The CDR3 length is 14 residues. V lost 6 bases, J lost 1 base, and 12 bases lay in between. Germline V gives CDR1 MNHNS, CDR2 SASEGT. The CDR3 loop is CASRARDSNTEAFF. The CDR3 region has the DNA TGTGCCAGCAGGGCCCGAGATTCGAACACTGAAGCTTTCTTT.